This T cell receptor (beta chain) was found in a study of cytomegalovirus exposure and HLA in healthy donors. Study at large: An earlier analysis found roughly 110 million unique TCR beta sequences from approximately 190 million T cells. Broader study findings: The study recorded 160 or so TCR beta chains that were cytomegalovirus-associated. It was taken for granted in presence/absence analyses that sequencing depth across donors was roughly uniform. It was reported in a later analysis that an Asian-associated ancestry cluster showed fewer N-insertions than the roughly 670-donor mean.

For this clone: Its target is unknown. At one boundary the junction diverges from the germline segment, which might be a read error.

PCR was performed using 60 Vbeta and 13 Jbeta primers. Profiled with immunoSEQ multiplex PCR; TCRdb holds only in-frame clones, not every one. The sample table includes 150,000 or so clones. This CDR3 has 15 amino acids. Germline V gene sequence: CDR1 SGHTA, CDR2 FQGTGA. Specimen: PBMCs. This receptor was taken from a woman aged 40 to 49 in good health and CMV-seropositive. The chain carries TRBV7-3 and TRBJ2-1; 7 bases line up with TRBD1. CDR3 in amino acids: CASSVTGAAYNEQFF. The CDR3 region has the DNA TGTGCCAGCAGCGTAACAGGGGCCGCGTACAATGAGCAGTTCTTC.